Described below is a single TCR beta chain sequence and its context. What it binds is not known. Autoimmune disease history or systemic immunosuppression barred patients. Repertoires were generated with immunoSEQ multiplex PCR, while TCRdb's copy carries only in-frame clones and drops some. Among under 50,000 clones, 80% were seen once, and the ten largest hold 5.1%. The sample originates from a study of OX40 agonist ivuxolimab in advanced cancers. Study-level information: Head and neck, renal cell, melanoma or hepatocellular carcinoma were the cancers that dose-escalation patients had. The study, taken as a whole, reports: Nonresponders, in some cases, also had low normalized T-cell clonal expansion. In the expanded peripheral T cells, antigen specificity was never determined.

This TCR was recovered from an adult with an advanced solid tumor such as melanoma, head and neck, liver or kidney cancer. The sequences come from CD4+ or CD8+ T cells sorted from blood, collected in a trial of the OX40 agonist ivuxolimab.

CDR3 region: CASSIKGGGTGELFF. In DNA form, the CDR3 reads TGTGCCAGTAGTATAAAGGGAGGAGGGACCGGGGAGCTGTTTTTT. This chain uses TRBV19 with TRBJ2-2; weak D call: TRBD2 (6 bases). Deletions cut 2 bases from V and 5 bases from J, with 12 bases between. The CDR3 consists of 15 residues. Germline CDR1 is LNHDA and CDR2 is SQIVND (reference sequence). Looking up the rest from reference TRBV19 and TRBJ2-2 gives the full variable domain: DGGITQSPKYLFRKEGQNVTLSCEQNLNHDAMYWYRQDPGQGLRLIYYSQIVNDFQKGDIAEGYSVSREKKESFPLTVTSAQKNPTAFYLCASSIKGGGTGELFFGEGSRLTVL.